The clone carrying this TCR beta chain was picked up a small number of times. The entry originates in a study of T cells after yellow fever vaccination. Germline assignment: CDR1 MNHEY and CDR2 SVGAGI. The CDR3 contains 13 residues. The ends were cut back, 4 bases at V and 5 bases at J, with 8 bases in the middle. One entry per CDR3 protein results from TCRdb running MiXCR on the 5' RACE reads. The sample contains roughly 320,000 distinct CDR3 sequences, roughly a tenth of which appear only once. This sequence was found in a man aged 18-30 years who received the YFV17D yellow fever vaccine. The V gene is TRBV6-5, the J gene TRBJ1-4; possibly TRBD1 for D (5 bases). Here the sequenced sample was CD4+ T cells sorted from PBMCs, taken 45 days after the yellow fever booster vaccination. CDR3 residues: CASSSRANEKLFF. CDR3 bases: TGTGCCAGCAGTTCCAGGGCGAATGAAAAACTGTTTTTT.